This paragraph reports one T cell receptor beta chain. Its antigen is currently unknown. Other nucleotide sequences in the sample specify the same CDR3. This sample is part of a study of shared clonotypes between healthy human individuals. Study-wide results and limits: It was observed that roughly 5.5% of naive CD4 clonotypes were shared across a handful of donors.

Clones were read by immunoSEQ multiplex PCR, and TCRdb kept only the in-frame ones, dropping some. The repertoire holds 2 million to 2.5 million clones, with roughly 95% as singletons. V dropped 8 bases and J dropped 0 bases, with 14 bases sitting between them. Germline loops: CDR1 PRHDT, CDR2 FYEKMQ (reference sequence). This CDR3 has 14 amino acids. Naive CD8 cells comprised CD45RO-negative, CCR7-positively selected cells, excluding terminally differentiated effector memory CD45RA+ cells. Sequencing was done on a sample of naive CD8+ T cells sorted from blood. This clonotype originated in a man aged 18 to 35 in good health. The chain links TRBV13 to TRBJ2-7, with D maybe TRBD1 (5 bases). CDR3: CASSRQGASYEQYF. In DNA, the CDR3 is TGTGCCAGCTCAAGACAAGGGGCCTCCTACGAGCAGTACTTC.